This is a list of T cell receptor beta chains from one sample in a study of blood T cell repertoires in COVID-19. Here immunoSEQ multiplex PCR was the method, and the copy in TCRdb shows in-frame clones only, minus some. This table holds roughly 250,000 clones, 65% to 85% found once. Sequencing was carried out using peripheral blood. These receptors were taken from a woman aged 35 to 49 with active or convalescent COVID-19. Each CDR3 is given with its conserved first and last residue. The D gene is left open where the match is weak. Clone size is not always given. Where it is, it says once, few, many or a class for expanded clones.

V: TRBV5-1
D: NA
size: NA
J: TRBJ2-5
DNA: TGCGCCAGCAGCTTGAATGGAGGCCTGACCCAGTACTTC
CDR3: CASSLNGGLTQYF

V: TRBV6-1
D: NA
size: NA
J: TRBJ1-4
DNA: TGTGCCAGCAGTGAATCGAGGGGAGGGAGGAGAAGAACTAATGAAAAACTGTTTTTT
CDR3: CASSESRGGRRRTNEKLFF

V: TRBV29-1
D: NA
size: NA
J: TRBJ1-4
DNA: TGCAGCGTTGAAGATCAGGGGCGAATTGAAAAACTGTTTTTT
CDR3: CSVEDQGRIEKLFF

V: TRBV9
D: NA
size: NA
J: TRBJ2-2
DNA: TGTGCCAGCAGCGGGGGGCTAGGTAACACCGGGGAGCTGTTTTTT
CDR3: CASSGGLGNTGELFF

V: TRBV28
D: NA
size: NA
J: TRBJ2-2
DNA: TGTGCCAGCAGGAAGCCAGGGTATGGCACCGGGGAGCTGTTTTTT
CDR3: CASRKPGYGTGELFF

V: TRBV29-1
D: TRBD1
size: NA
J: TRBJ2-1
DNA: TGCAGCGCCAGACAGGGGGCTGGGGGGGGCTCCTACAATGAGCAGTTCTTC
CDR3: CSARQGAGGGSYNEQFF

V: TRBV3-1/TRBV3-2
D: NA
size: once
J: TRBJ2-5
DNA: TGTGCCAGCAGCCCCCCCCGACGGGCGGGTGAGACCCAGTACTTC
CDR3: CASSPPRRAGETQYF

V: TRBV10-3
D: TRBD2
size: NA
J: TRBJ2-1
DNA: TGTGCCATCAGTGATGGACCCGGGACTAGCGGGGCGGGTGAGCAGTTCTTC
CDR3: CAISDGPGTSGAGEQFF

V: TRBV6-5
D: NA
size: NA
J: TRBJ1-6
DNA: TGTGCCAGCATGTCGAACTGGAGGGATAATTCACCCCTCCACTTT
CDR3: CASMSNWRDNSPLHF

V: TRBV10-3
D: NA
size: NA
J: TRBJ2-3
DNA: TGTGCCATCAGGCCGGACAACACAGATACGCAGTATTTT
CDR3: CAIRPDNTDTQYF

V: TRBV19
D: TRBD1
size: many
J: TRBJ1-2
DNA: TGTGCCAGTAGTATACGGGGACAGGGGCATGGCTACACCTTC
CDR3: CASSIRGQGHGYTF

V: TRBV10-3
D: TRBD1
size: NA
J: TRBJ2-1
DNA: TGTGCCATCAGTGTTTGGGACAGGGGAAGCAATGAGCAGTTCTTC
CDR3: CAISVWDRGSNEQFF

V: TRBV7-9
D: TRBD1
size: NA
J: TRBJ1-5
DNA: TGTGCCAGCAGCTCGGACAGGGTCGGATATCAGCCCCAGCATTTT
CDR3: CASSSDRVGYQPQHF

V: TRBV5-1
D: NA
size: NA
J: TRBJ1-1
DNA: TGCGCCAGCAGCTTGTCCCATTTAGGGGAGGCTGGGGTTGTAGCTTTCTTT
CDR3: CASSLSHLGEAGVVAFF

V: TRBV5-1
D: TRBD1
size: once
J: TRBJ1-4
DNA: TGCGCCAGCAGCGGGACAGCGGCCCCTGAAAAACTGTTTTTT
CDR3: CASSGTAAPEKLFF

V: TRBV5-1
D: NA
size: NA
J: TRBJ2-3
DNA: TGCGCCAGCAGCTTGAGGTCTAGCGACTACACAGATACGCAGTATTTT
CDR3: CASSLRSSDYTDTQYF

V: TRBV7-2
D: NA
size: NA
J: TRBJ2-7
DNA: TGTGCCAGCAGCTTCGCGTGGGCCTCCTACGAGCAGTACTTC
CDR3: CASSFAWASYEQYF

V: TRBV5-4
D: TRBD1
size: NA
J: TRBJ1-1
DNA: TGTGCCAGCAGTTTACGGGACAGGGGAGGAACTGAAGCTTTCTTT
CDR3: CASSLRDRGGTEAFF

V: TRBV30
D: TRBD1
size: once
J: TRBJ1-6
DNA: TGTGCCTGGAGTGTAGATGAGACAGGGAATTCACCCCTCCACTTT
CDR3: CAWSVDETGNSPLHF

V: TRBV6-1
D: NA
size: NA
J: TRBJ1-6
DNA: TGTGCCAGCAGTGACCGGGGGTCCTATAATTCACCCCTCCACTTT
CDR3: CASSDRGSYNSPLHF

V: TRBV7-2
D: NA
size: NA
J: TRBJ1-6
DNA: TGTGCCAGCAGCGCAATTACCCAGGGAAGAGCACCCCTCCACTTT
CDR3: CASSAITQGRAPLHF

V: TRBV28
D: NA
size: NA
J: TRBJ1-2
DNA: TGTGCCAGCAGTTTCCGGGGGGGACCGAACTATGGCTACACCTTC
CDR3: CASSFRGGPNYGYTF

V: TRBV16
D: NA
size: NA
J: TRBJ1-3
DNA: TGTGCCAGCAGCCAACTCGGGGGGGCCCCCGGAAACACCATATATTTT
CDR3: CASSQLGGAPGNTIYF

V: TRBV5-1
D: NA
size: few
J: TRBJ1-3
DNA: TGCGCCAGCAGCTTGGAAGGGGGAACTGGAAACACCATATATTTT
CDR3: CASSLEGGTGNTIYF

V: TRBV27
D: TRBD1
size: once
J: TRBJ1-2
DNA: TGTGCCAGCAGTGACAGAGGACAGGGGGGCTATGGCTACACCTTC
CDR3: CASSDRGQGGYGYTF

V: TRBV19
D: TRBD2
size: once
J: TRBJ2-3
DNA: TGTGCCAGTAGCCTGAATGGACTAGCGGGGTACACAGATACGCAGTATTTT
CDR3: CASSLNGLAGYTDTQYF

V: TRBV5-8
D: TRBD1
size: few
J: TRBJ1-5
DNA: TGTGCCAGCAGCACTACAGGGGTGGAAGTAAGGCCCCAGCATTTT
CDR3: CASSTTGVEVRPQHF

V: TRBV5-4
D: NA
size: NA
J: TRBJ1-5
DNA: TGTGCCAGCAGCTTGGCTCCTCTCAGCAATCAGCCCCAGCATTTT
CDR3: CASSLAPLSNQPQHF

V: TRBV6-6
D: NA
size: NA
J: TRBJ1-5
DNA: TGTGCCAGCAGCTTCTATGACAGCGATCAGCCCCAGCATTTT
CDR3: CASSFYDSDQPQHF

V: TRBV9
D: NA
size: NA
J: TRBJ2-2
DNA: TGTGCCAGCAGCGTAGAGGCAGGGGTAGGTCCCGGGGAGCTGTTTTTT
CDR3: CASSVEAGVGPGELFF

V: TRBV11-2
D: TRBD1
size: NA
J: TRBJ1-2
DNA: TGTGCCAGCAGTTTACAACAGGGGGTTGAGAGCTATGGCTACACCTTC
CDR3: CASSLQQGVESYGYTF

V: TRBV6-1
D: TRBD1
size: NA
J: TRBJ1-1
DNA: TGTGCCAGCAGTGAACTCGGGACAGGGGGTCGGACTGAAGCTTTCTTT
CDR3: CASSELGTGGRTEAFF

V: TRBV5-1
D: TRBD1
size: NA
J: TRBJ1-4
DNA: TGCGCCAGCAGCTCAACAGGGGTTCGTGAAAAACTGTTTTTT
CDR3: CASSSTGVREKLFF

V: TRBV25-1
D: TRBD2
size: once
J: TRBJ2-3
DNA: TGTGCCAGCAGCCCGACTAGCGGGGGGACTACAGATACGCAGTATTTT
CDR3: CASSPTSGGTTDTQYF

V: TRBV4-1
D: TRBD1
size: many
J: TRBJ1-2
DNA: TGCGCCAGCAGCCGAGACGTCCGACAGGGAAACTATGGCTACACCTTC
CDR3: CASSRDVRQGNYGYTF

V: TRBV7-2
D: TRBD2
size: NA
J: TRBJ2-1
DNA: TGTGCCAGCAGCTTAGATACGGGGGGGTGGTCCTACAATGAGCAGTTCTTC
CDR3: CASSLDTGGWSYNEQFF

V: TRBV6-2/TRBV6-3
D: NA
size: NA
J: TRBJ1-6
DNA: TGTGCCAGCAGTTACGGGGGCACCCTCCACTTT
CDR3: CASSYGGTLHF

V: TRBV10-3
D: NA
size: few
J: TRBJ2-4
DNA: TGTGCCATCAGTGAGTCGTCAAGGACTGGGAGTAAAAACATTCAGTACTTC
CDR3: CAISESSRTGSKNIQYF

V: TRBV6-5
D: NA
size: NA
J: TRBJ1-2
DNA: TGTGCCAGCAGTTACGGTGATGGAGGGTCGGGCTATGGCTACACCTTC
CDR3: CASSYGDGGSGYGYTF

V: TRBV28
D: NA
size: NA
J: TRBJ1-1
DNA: TGTGCCAGCAGTACTACCGTTGAAGCTTTCTTT
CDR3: CASSTTVEAFF

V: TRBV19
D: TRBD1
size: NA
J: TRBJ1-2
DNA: TGTGCCAGTAGTATACAGGGGGCGCAAGGCTACACCTTC
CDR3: CASSIQGAQGYTF

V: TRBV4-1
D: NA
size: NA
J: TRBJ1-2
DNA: TGCGCCAGCAGCCAAGCCGCCGGGGGGTCTAACTATGGCTACACCTTC
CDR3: CASSQAAGGSNYGYTF

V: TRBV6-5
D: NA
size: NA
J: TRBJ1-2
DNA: TGTGCCAGCAGTTACTCGATGGGCAGGGGCTATGGCTACACCTTC
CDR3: CASSYSMGRGYGYTF

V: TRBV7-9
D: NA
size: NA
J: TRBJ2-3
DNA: TGTGCCAGCAGCCATACTGGGGAGGATACGCAGTATTTT
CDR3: CASSHTGEDTQYF

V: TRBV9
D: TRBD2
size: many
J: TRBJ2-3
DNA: TGTGCCAGCAGCCTCGGGACTAGCGGGGGGGCTATAGATACGCAGTATTTT
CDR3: CASSLGTSGGAIDTQYF

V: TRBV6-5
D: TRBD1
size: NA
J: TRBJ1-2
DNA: TGTGCCAGCGGTCGACAGGGCGCCGGCTACACCTTC
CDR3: CASGRQGAGYTF

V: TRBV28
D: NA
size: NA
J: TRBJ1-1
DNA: TGTGCCAGCAGTTTTTCCCGCGCGGGGAACACTGAAGCTTTCTTT
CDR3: CASSFSRAGNTEAFF

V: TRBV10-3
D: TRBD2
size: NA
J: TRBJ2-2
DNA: TGTGCCACAGCGGGAGGGGTATCATCGAACACCGGGGAGCTGTTTTTT
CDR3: CATAGGVSSNTGELFF

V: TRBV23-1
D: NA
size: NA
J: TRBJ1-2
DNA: TGCGCCAGCAGTCATACCTCCGGGACAACTGACGGCTACACCTTC
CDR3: CASSHTSGTTDGYTF

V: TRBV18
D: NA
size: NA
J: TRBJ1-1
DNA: TGTGCCAGCTCAATGGCAGGGGCCCTGAACACTGAAGCTTTCTTT
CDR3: CASSMAGALNTEAFF

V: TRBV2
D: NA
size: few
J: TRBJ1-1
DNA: TGTGCCAGCTCTGTCACTGCAGGTGGCACTGAAGCTTTCTTT
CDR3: CASSVTAGGTEAFF

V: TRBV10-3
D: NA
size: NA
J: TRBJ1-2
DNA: TGTGCCACCCGAGAGGGGGACTATGGCTACACCTTC
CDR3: CATREGDYGYTF

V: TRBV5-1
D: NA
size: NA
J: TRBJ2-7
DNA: TGCGCCAGCAGCTTGGCCAACCTCGGGCAGGGGATCTACGAGCAGTACTTC
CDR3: CASSLANLGQGIYEQYF

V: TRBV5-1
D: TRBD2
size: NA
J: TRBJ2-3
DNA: TGCGCCAGCAGCTTCCTCCAGCGGGGGGTTTCCACAGATACGCAGTATTTT
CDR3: CASSFLQRGVSTDTQYF

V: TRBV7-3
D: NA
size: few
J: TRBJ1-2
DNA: TGTGCCAGCAGCCGTGACGGGAACTATGGCTACACCTTC
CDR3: CASSRDGNYGYTF